The T cell receptor (beta chain) described here comes from a study of CD8 T cells in Susac syndrome. The authors reverse transcribed roughly 0.5 to 1 ug RNA with random hexamers. Each CDR3 protein gets one entry after TCRdb re-called the immunoSEQ multiplex PCR reads with MiXCR. The sample shows more than 150,000 distinct CDR3 sequences, over 95% of them seen only once. The V gene's germline CDR1 is LNHDA and CDR2 SQIVND (reference sequence). Deletions cut 7 bases from V and 4 bases from J, with 16 bases between. This CDR3 comprises 14 residues. This receptor was taken from a human donor with multiple sclerosis. Sample: CD8+ T cells from PBMCs. The chain uses TRBV19 and TRBJ1-2; D is ambiguous. The CDR3 bases are TGTGCCAGTACCCATGGGAACAGCATCTATGGCTACACCTTC. Its translation: CASTHGNSIYGYTF.